What follows is one TCR beta chain and its context. Its target is not known. The data stem from a study of T cells in Graves' hyperthyroidism and ophthalmopathy. Per germline, CDR1 SEHNR and CDR2 FQNEAQ (reference sequence). The CDR3 has 15 amino acids. V lost 4 bases, J lost 3 bases, and 5 bases stayed unmatched. There were TCR beta CDR3 regions amplified from RNA transcripts. The primer set for the first-round RT-PCR of the TCR CDR3 was HTBI. TCRdb re-analysed the multiplex PCR reads in MiXCR, keeping a single row per CDR3 protein. The sample holds just under 750,000 distinct CDR3 sequences; about 35% are singletons and the top ten take around 31%. The study, taken as a whole, reports: A model using 13 V-J features told ophthalmopathy apart from stable hyperthyroidism.

Input material: blood. The origin of this receptor is a middle-aged woman with Graves' hyperthyroidism. The V call is TRBV7-9, the J call TRBJ1-4; 7 bases align to TRBD1. CDR3 in DNA: TGTGCCAGCAGCTCACCACAGGGGTCTAATGAAAAACTGTTTTTT. Its translation is CASSSPQGSNEKLFF.